This is a list of T cell receptor beta chains from one sample in a study of cytomegalovirus exposure and HLA in healthy donors. Assay used: immunoSEQ multiplex PCR; TCRdb lists only in-frame clones, some missing. Its table lists 200,000 or so clones. Sequenced: PBMCs. The receptors come from a girl aged 2-10 years in good health and CMV-seropositive. Each CDR3 is given with its conserved first and last residue. Each record gives: J gene, D gene, V gene, CDR3 DNA, CDR3 protein. D genes are given only for firm matches.

j_call: TRBJ2-7; d_call: .; v_call: TRBV27; cdr3_nt: TGTGCCAGCAGTCAACCCGAGCTCTACAGGGAACCGTACTTC; cdr3_aa: CASSQPELYREPYF
j_call: TRBJ2-7; d_call: TRBD2; v_call: TRBV10-3; cdr3_nt: TGTGCCATCAGTGAAGTAGCGGGAGGATCCTACGAGCAGTACTTC; cdr3_aa: CAISEVAGGSYEQYF
j_call: TRBJ1-1; d_call: .; v_call: TRBV2; cdr3_nt: TGTGCCAGCAGTTTGGCCCTGAACACTGAAGCTTTCTTT; cdr3_aa: CASSLALNTEAFF
j_call: TRBJ2-3; d_call: TRBD2; v_call: TRBV7-8; cdr3_nt: TGTGCCAGCAGCTCCTACACCGGGACTACTACAGATACGCAGTATTTT; cdr3_aa: CASSSYTGTTTDTQYF
j_call: TRBJ1-2; d_call: TRBD1; v_call: TRBV5-1; cdr3_nt: TGCGCCAGCAGCCAACAGGGGGCCGTTGGCTACACCTTC; cdr3_aa: CASSQQGAVGYTF
j_call: TRBJ2-5; d_call: TRBD2; v_call: TRBV7-7; cdr3_nt: TGTGCCAGCAGCTTAGTGGCGGGAGCACACCAAGAGACCCAGTACTTC; cdr3_aa: CASSLVAGAHQETQYF
j_call: TRBJ2-4; d_call: TRBD2; v_call: TRBV7-6; cdr3_nt: TGTGCCAGCAGCTTGGGCACTAGCGGGGGCTCCAATGAGCGAAACATTCAGTACTTC; cdr3_aa: CASSLGTSGGSNERNIQYF
j_call: TRBJ2-1; d_call: .; v_call: TRBV6-5; cdr3_nt: TGTGCCAGCAGTTACTCGTTTCTGTCGGGGAATGAGCAGTTCTTC; cdr3_aa: CASSYSFLSGNEQFF
j_call: TRBJ2-3; d_call: .; v_call: TRBV6-4; cdr3_nt: TGTGCCAGCAGTGAGAGCAGCACAGATACGCAGTATTTT; cdr3_aa: CASSESSTDTQYF
j_call: TRBJ1-4; d_call: .; v_call: TRBV4-2; cdr3_nt: TGTGCCAGCAGCCCCCGGACAGCAACTAATGAAAAACTGTTTTTT; cdr3_aa: CASSPRTATNEKLFF
j_call: TRBJ2-1; d_call: TRBD2; v_call: TRBV28; cdr3_nt: TGTGCCAGCAGTTTAAGCGGACTAGCCTACAATGAGCAGTTCTTC; cdr3_aa: CASSLSGLAYNEQFF
j_call: TRBJ2-3; d_call: .; v_call: TRBV28; cdr3_nt: TGTGCCAGCAGTAGCGGAGAACTTGTTACGCAGTATTTT; cdr3_aa: CASSSGELVTQYF
j_call: TRBJ1-5; d_call: .; v_call: TRBV5-6; cdr3_nt: TGTACCAGCAGCGTGGGCCAGTCCAATCAGCCCCAGCATTTT; cdr3_aa: CTSSVGQSNQPQHF
j_call: TRBJ1-4; d_call: .; v_call: TRBV18; cdr3_nt: TGTGCCAGCTCTCTTCAGGGGACTAATGAAAAACTGTTTTTT; cdr3_aa: CASSLQGTNEKLFF